This TCR beta chain was observed in a study of CD4 T cells in relation to SARS-CoV-2 and coronaviruses. Repertoires were generated with immunoSEQ multiplex PCR, while TCRdb's copy carries only in-frame clones and drops some. This repertoire shows 55,000 to 75,000 clones, around 87% found once; its top ten account for 1.6%. The V and J ends lost 6 bases and 7 bases respectively, with 15 bases between them. In germline, CDR1 is KGHSH, CDR2 LQKENI. This CDR3 spans 13 amino acids. CD4+ T cells from unexposed donors were obtained before the COVID-19 pandemic (2011-2018). The chain joins TRBV18 to TRBJ1-1; D is uncertain. The sample was memory CD4+ T cells from PBMCs. This receptor was obtained from a human donor in good health. The CDR3 loop reads CASSQRGGSEAFF. The CDR3, as DNA: TGTGCCAGCTCGCAACGAGGAGGAAGTGAAGCTTTCTTT.